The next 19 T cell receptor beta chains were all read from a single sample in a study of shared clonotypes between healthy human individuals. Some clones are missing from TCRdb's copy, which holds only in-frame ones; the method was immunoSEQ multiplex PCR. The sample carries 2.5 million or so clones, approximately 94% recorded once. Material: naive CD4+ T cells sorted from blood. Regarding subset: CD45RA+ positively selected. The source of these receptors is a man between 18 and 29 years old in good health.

In DNA, the CDR3 is TGCGCCAGCAGCTTTGGGACAATGAACACTGAAGCTTTCTTT. It specifies CASSFGTMNTEAFF. V is TRBV5-1 and J is TRBJ1-1; perhaps TRBD1 as D (6 bases). CDR3 length equals 14 residues. The V end lost 2 bases, the J end lost 0 bases, and 8 bases lay between the germline ends. The germline gives CDR1 SGHRS, CDR2 YFSETQ.

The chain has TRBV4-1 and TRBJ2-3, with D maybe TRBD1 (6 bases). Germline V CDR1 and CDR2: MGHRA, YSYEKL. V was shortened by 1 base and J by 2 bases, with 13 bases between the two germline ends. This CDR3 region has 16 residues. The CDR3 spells CASSQATTGLTDTQYF. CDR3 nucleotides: TGCGCCAGCAGCCAAGCTACGACAGGCCTCACAGATACGCAGTATTTT.

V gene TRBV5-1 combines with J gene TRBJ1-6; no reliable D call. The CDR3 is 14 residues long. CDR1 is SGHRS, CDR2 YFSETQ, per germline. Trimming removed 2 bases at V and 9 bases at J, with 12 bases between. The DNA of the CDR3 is TGCGCCAGCAGCTTTTCGGACCCGTCTTCACCCCTCCACTTT. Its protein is CASSFSDPSSPLHF.

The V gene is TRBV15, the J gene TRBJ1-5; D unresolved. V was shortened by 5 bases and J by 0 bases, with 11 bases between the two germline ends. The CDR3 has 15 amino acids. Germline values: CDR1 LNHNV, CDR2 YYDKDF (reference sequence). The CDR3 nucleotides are TGTGCCACCAGCCTCACGGGTTATAGCAATCAGCCCCAGCATTTT. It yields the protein CATSLTGYSNQPQHF.

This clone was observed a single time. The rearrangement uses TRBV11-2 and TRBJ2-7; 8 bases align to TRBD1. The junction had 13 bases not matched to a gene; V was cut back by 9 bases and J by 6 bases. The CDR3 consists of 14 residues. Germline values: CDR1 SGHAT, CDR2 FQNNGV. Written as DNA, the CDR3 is TGTGCCAGTCATCTGACAGGGGCGCTCCTCGAGCAGTACTTC. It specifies CASHLTGALLEQYF.

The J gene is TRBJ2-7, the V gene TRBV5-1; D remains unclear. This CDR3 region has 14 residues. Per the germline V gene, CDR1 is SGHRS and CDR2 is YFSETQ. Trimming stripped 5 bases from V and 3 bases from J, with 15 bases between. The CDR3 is CASSPGSVLYEQYF. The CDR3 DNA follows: TGCGCCAGCAGTCCGGGTTCCGTACTCTACGAGCAGTACTTC.

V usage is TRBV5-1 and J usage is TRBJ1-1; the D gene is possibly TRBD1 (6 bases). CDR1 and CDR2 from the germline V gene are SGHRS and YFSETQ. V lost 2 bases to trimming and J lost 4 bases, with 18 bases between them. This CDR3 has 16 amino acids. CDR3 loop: CASSLKGRGIVTEAFF. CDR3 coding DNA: TGCGCCAGCAGCTTAAAGGGCAGGGGTATCGTCACTGAAGCTTTCTTT.

DNA for the CDR3: TGCGCCAGCAGCACGTCTTCAGGGGCCACTGAAGCTTTCTTT. This gives the protein CASSTSSGATEAFF. The chain uses TRBV5-1 and TRBJ1-1, with D possibly matching TRBD1 (6 bases). Trimming shortened V by 4 bases and J by 4 bases, and 14 bases separated the two germline ends. This CDR3 contains 14 residues. CDR1 and CDR2 (germline): SGHRS, YFSETQ.

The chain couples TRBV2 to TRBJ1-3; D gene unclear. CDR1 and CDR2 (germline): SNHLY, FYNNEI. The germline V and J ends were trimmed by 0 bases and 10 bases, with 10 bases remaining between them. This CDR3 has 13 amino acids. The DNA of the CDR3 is TGTGCCAGCAGTGAAGCGCTTGGCAGTACCATATATTTT. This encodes CASSEALGSTIYF.

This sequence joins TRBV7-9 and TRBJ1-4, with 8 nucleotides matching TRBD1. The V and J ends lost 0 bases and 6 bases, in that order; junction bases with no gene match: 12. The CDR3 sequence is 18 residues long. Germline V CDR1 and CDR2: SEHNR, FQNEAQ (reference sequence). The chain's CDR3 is CASSLAQGGVNTYEKLFF. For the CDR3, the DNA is TGTGCCAGCAGCTTAGCACAGGGGGGAGTTAACACTTATGAAAAACTGTTTTTT.

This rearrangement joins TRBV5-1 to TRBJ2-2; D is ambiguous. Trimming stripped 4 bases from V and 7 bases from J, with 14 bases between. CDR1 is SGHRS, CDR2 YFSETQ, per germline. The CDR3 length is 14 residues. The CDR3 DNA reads TGCGCCAGCAGCCCAGGAATAGAAAGCGGGGAGCTGTTTTTT. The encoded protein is CASSPGIESGELFF.

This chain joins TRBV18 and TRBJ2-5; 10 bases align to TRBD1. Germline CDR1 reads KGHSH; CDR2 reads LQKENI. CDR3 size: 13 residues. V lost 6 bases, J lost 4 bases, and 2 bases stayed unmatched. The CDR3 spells CASSTGGAETQYF. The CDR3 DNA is TGTGCCAGCTCGACAGGGGGCGCAGAGACCCAGTACTTC.

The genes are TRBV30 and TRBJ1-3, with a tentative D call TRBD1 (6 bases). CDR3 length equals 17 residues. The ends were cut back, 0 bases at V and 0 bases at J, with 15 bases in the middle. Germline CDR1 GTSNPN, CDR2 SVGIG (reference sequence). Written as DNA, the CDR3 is TGTGCCTGGAGTGTATCGCGGACAGCCTTCTCTGGAAACACCATATATTTT. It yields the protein CAWSVSRTAFSGNTIYF.

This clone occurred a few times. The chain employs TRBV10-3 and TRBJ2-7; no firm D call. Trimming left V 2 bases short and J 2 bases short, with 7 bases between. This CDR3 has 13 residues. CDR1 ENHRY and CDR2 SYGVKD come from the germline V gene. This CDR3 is CAISENVPYEQYF. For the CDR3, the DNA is TGTGCCATCAGTGAGAACGTGCCCTACGAGCAGTACTTC.

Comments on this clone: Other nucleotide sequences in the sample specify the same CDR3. CDR3 protein: CASSLGLALYNEQFF. The DNA for the CDR3 is TGTGCCAGCAGCTTAGGCCTAGCGCTTTACAATGAGCAGTTCTTC. The gene calls are TRBV11-2 and TRBJ2-1; possible D gene TRBD2, 6 bases. CDR3 size: 15 residues. The germline V and J ends were trimmed by 1 base and 4 bases, with 11 bases remaining between them. CDR1 and CDR2 (germline): SGHAT, FQNNGV.

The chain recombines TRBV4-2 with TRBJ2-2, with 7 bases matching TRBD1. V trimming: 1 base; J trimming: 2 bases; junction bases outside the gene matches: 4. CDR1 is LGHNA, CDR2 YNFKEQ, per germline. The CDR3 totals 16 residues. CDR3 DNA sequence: TGTGCCAGCAGCCAAGGACAGGGAGACAACACCGGGGAGCTGTTTTTT. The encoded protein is CASSQGQGDNTGELFF.

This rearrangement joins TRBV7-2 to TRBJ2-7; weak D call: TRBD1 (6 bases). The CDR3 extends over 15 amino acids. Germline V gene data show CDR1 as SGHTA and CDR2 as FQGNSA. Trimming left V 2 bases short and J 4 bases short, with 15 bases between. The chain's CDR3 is CASSLSPTGSYEQYF. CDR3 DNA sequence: TGTGCCAGCAGCTTATCGCCGACAGGTAGTTACGAGCAGTACTTC.

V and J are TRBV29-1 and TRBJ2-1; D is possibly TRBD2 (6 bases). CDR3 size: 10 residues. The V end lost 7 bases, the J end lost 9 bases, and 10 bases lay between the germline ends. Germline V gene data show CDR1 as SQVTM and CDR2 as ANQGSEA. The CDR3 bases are TGCAGCGCATTAGCGGTTGAGCAGTTCTTC. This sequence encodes CSALAVEQFF.

CDR3 loop: CATSRKAGSYNSPLHF. The CDR3 DNA follows: TGTGCCACCAGCAGGAAAGCGGGATCCTATAATTCACCCCTCCACTTT. The chain recombines TRBV15 with TRBJ1-6; D is uncertain. The V end was cut by 3 bases, the J end by 1 base, with 10 bases between. Germline V gene lookup returns CDR1 LNHNV and CDR2 YYDKDF (reference sequence). The CDR3 loop spans 16 amino acids.